These 17 T cell receptor beta chains came from one sample sequenced in a study of OX40 agonist ivuxolimab in advanced cancers. Some clones are missing from TCRdb's copy, which holds only in-frame ones; the method was immunoSEQ multiplex PCR. The sample has about 20,000 clones, approximately 86% seen once. The material was CD4+ or CD8+ T cells sorted from blood, obtained in a trial of the OX40 agonist ivuxolimab. These receptors all come from an adult with an advanced solid tumor such as melanoma, head and neck, liver or kidney cancer.

The chain combines TRBV6-6 with TRBJ2-1, with no clear D. Germline V gene sequence: CDR1 MNHNY, CDR2 SVGAGI (reference sequence). Between the trimmed V and J ends, which lost 5 bases and 3 bases, there was a span of 17 bases. The CDR3 totals 16 residues. CDR3: CASSTLKRGDYNEQFF. DNA for the CDR3: TGTGCCAGCAGTACCCTCAAGCGCGGAGACTACAATGAGCAGTTCTTC.

This clone came up once. The gene calls are TRBV6-5 and TRBJ2-7; D unresolved. Trimming removed 6 bases at V and 7 bases at J, with 10 bases between. The germline CDR1 and CDR2 sequences are MNHEY and SVGAGI. The length of the CDR3 is 11 residues. Written as DNA, the CDR3 is TGTGCCAGCAGGAAAGAGAAGGAGCAGTACTTC. Its translation: CASRKEKEQYF.

The chain has TRBV10-1 and TRBJ2-1; 8 nucleotides line up with TRBD2. V shed 2 bases and J 5 bases; nucleotides not matched to a gene: 5. The CDR3 contains 15 residues. Germline V gives CDR1 WNHNN, CDR2 SYGVQD (reference sequence). CDR3 DNA: TGCGCCAGCAGTGAGCGGCGGGAGGCCCACAATGAGCAGTTCTTC. Translation gives CASSERREAHNEQFF.

This clone was detected a few times. The chain couples TRBV29-1 to TRBJ1-1; maybe TRBD1 (5 bases). Between the trimmed V and J ends, which lost 7 bases and 0 bases, there was a span of 12 bases. Germline-derived CDR1 and CDR2 are SQVTM and ANQGSEA. The CDR3 runs to 13 residues. DNA for the CDR3: TGCAGCGGTACACAGGTAATGAACACTGAAGCTTTCTTT. This codes for CSGTQVMNTEAFF. The full variable domain, its missing parts supplied by reference TRBV29-1 and TRBJ1-1, is SAVISQKPSRDICQRGTSLTIQCQVDSQVTMMFWYRQQPGQSLTLIATANQGSEATYESGFVIDKFPISRPNLTFSTLTVSNMSPEDSSIYLCSGTQVMNTEAFFGQGTRLTVV.

The chain carries TRBV11-2 and TRBJ2-3; TRBD2 might be the D (5 bases). The V end was cut by 6 bases, the J end by 2 bases, with 12 bases between. The germline V gene encodes CDR1 SGHAT and CDR2 FQNNGV. The CDR3 spans 14 residues. The DNA of the CDR3 is TGTGCCAGCAGACCTTACGGGGTCACAGATACGCAGTATTTT. Amino acids: CASRPYGVTDTQYF.

V gene TRBV15 combines with J gene TRBJ2-7; D is possibly TRBD2 (5 bases). Per germline, CDR1 LNHNV and CDR2 YYDKDF (reference sequence). The germline V and J ends were trimmed by 1 base and 3 bases, with 10 bases remaining between them. The CDR3 totals 14 residues. The CDR3 loop is CATSRGRGNYEQYF. CDR3 bases: TGTGCCACCAGCAGAGGGCGAGGGAACTACGAGCAGTACTTC.

This chain joins TRBV15 and TRBJ2-3; D unclear. V dropped 0 bases and J dropped 1 base, with 11 bases sitting between them. Germline V lookup: CDR1 LNHNV, CDR2 YYDKDF (reference sequence). The length of the CDR3 is 16 residues. The CDR3 region is CATSRDRSTGTDTQYF. CDR3 bases: TGTGCCACCAGCAGAGATCGTTCGACTGGCACAGATACGCAGTATTTT.

The rearrangement links TRBV2 to TRBJ2-2; 7 bases fit TRBD2. From germline, CDR1 is SNHLY and CDR2 FYNNEI. J was trimmed by 7 bases and V by 6 bases; bases with no gene match: 8. This CDR3 is 14 amino acids long. The CDR3, as DNA: TGTGCCAGCAGAGCGGGACTAATAATCGGGGAGCTGTTTTTT. Its protein is CASRAGLIIGELFF.

This clone was counted a single time. The chain joins TRBV5-1 to TRBJ2-7; D gene unclear. CDR1 and CDR2 from the germline V gene are SGHRS and YFSETQ. The CDR3 is 13 residues long. V was clipped by 4 bases and J by 4 bases, with 12 bases between them. The CDR3: CASSVRAGYEQYF. In DNA, the CDR3 is TGCGCCAGCAGCGTTCGGGCAGGTTACGAGCAGTACTTC. Complete variable domain (other parts from reference TRBV5-1 and TRBJ2-7): KAGVTQTPRYLIKTRGQQVTLSCSPISGHRSVSWYQQTPGQGLQFLFEYFSETQRNKGNFPGRFSGRQFSNSRSEMNVSTLELGDSALYLCASSVRAGYEQYFGPGTRLTVT.

The chain has TRBV12-5 and TRBJ2-5, with TRBD1 identical over 10 bases. Looked up from germline, CDR1 is LGHNT and CDR2 is FRNRAP. V gave up 0 bases and J gave up 5 bases; unmatched junction bases: 9. The CDR3 has 17 residues. This CDR3 is CASGLVRGQGLGETQYF. The CDR3 coding sequence is TGTGCTAGTGGTTTGGTACGGGGACAGGGGCTCGGGGAGACCCAGTACTTC. The full variable domain, completed using reference TRBV12-5 and TRBJ2-5, is DARVTQTPRHKVTEMGQEVTMRCQPILGHNTVFWYRQTMMQGLELLAYFRNRAPLDDSGMPKDRFSAEMPDATLATLKIQPSEPRDSAVYFCASGLVRGQGLGETQYFGPGTRLLVL.

This CDR3 reads CASSQPGTGVPEAFF. As DNA, the CDR3 is TGCGCCAGCAGTCAACCAGGGACCGGGGTCCCTGAAGCTTTCTTT. J is TRBJ1-1 and V is TRBV23-1, with a tentative D call TRBD1 (5 bases). TRBV23-1 is placed among ORFs of uncertain function. V gave up 2 bases and J gave up 6 bases, with 16 bases separating them. This CDR3 is 15 amino acids long.

The chain combines TRBV23-1 with TRBJ2-7; TRBD2 aligns across 8 bases. TRBV23-1 is designated an ORF whose function remains uncertain. J gave up 4 bases and V 4 bases, and 6 bases lay outside the gene matches. This CDR3 has 14 residues. As DNA, the CDR3 is TGCGCCAGCAGTCTCCGTCGGGGGGGATACGAGCAGTACTTC. Amino acids: CASSLRRGGYEQYF.

The rearrangement uses TRBV7-9 and TRBJ2-3, with 7 bases aligning to TRBD2. The CDR3 sequence is 14 residues long. The V gene end was trimmed by 6 bases and the J gene end by 3 bases; junction bases not matched to a gene: 6. The germline gives CDR1 SEHNR, CDR2 FQNEAQ (reference sequence). This chain's CDR3 is CASRPLGGTDTQYF. CDR3 bases: TGTGCCAGCAGGCCGTTGGGGGGGACAGATACGCAGTATTTT.

In nucleotides, the CDR3 is TGTGCCAGCAGCTTAACGGGCAGGTCAGGTACAGATACGCAGTATTTT. This gives the protein CASSLTGRSGTDTQYF. J is TRBJ2-3 and V is TRBV7-3; no reliable D call. Germline CDR1 SGHTA, CDR2 FQGTGA. Trimming stripped 0 bases from V and 3 bases from J, with 13 bases between. CDR3 size: 16 residues.

This rearrangement joins TRBV21-1 to TRBJ2-2; the table gives TRBD1 as D, unverified against the DNA. TRBV21-1 is a recognized pseudogene. The CDR3 contains 15 residues. The CDR3 nucleotides are TGTGCCAGCAGCAAACCGGGACAGTATACCGGGGAGCTGTTTTTT. Translation: CASSKPGQYTGELFF.

The chain employs TRBV6-4 and TRBJ2-1, with 11 bases aligning to TRBD1. CDR3 length: 14 amino acids. V lost 4 bases, J lost 8 bases, and 4 bases stayed unmatched. Germline V gives CDR1 MRHNA, CDR2 SNTAGT. The CDR3 loop is CASSARTGGYEQFF. As DNA, the CDR3 is TGTGCCAGCAGTGCCAGGACAGGGGGCTATGAGCAGTTCTTC.

This chain uses TRBV5-4 with TRBJ2-5; D possibly corresponds to TRBD1 (5 bases). Germline V CDR1 and CDR2: SGHNT, YYREEE (reference sequence). Trimming removed 0 bases at V and 6 bases at J, with 9 bases between. CDR3 length equals 13 residues. The CDR3 reads CASSLARVKTQYF. In DNA, the CDR3 is TGTGCCAGCAGCTTGGCCAGGGTGAAGACCCAGTACTTC.